These 19 T cell receptor beta chains came from one sample sequenced in a study of T cell responses to AZD1222 COVID-19 vaccine. Libraries were prepared by immunoSEQ multiplex PCR; TCRdb keeps only in-frame clonotypes and omits some of them. The sample includes tens of thousands of clones, 92% of them seen just once. Material: peripheral blood, obtained on day 0 of AZD1222 vaccination. These receptors were obtained from an adult in good health.

The chain links TRBV19 to TRBJ2-1, with 11 bases aligning to TRBD2. CDR3 length equals 15 residues. The junction had 1 base not matched to a gene; V was cut back by 3 bases and J by 3 bases. The germline gives CDR1 LNHDA, CDR2 SQIVND (reference sequence). CDR3 sequence (DNA): TGTGCCAGTAGTATGACTAGCGGGGACTACAATGAGCAGTTCTTC. Translated: CASSMTSGDYNEQFF.

The rearrangement uses TRBV27 and TRBJ1-5; weak D call: TRBD1 (5 bases). The CDR3 totals 15 residues. Germline CDR1 is MNHEY and CDR2 is SMNVEV (reference sequence). V lost 0 bases, J lost 6 bases, and 12 bases lay in between. The CDR3 here is CASSLSGGRGQPQHF. DNA of the CDR3: TGTGCCAGCAGTTTATCGGGGGGTCGGGGTCAGCCCCAGCATTTT.

This chain links TRBV7-8 with TRBJ1-3; no reliable D call. The CDR3 contains 16 residues. V dropped 5 bases and J dropped 11 bases, with 25 bases sitting between them. Germline V lookup: CDR1 SGHVS, CDR2 FQNEAQ. In nucleotides, the CDR3 is TGTGCCAGCAGCCCACCCCCGAGGCAGCTCTTTAACGCCATATATTTT. As protein: CASSPPPRQLFNAIYF.

The chain links TRBV27 to TRBJ2-7; TRBD1 agrees at 8 bases. Germline V lookup: CDR1 MNHEY, CDR2 SMNVEV (reference sequence). V was pared by 4 bases and J by 2 bases, with 7 bases of the junction left unmatched. The CDR3 runs 15 residues. This CDR3 is CASSSWTGTPYEQYF. Written as DNA, the CDR3 is TGTGCCAGCAGTTCGTGGACAGGGACCCCCTACGAGCAGTACTTC.

The chain joins TRBV27 to TRBJ2-7; D possibly corresponds to TRBD1 (6 bases). Germline CDR1 MNHEY, CDR2 SMNVEV (reference sequence). V dropped 3 bases and J dropped 3 bases, with 18 bases sitting between them. This CDR3 is 16 amino acids long. This CDR3 reads CASSFRDGQSFYEQYF. CDR3 bases: TGTGCCAGCAGTTTCAGAGATGGACAGTCTTTCTACGAGCAGTACTTC.

The chain joins TRBV5-3 to TRBJ2-7; 10 nucleotides align to TRBD1. TRBV5-3 is known as an ORF, though its function is uncertain. V lost 2 bases and J lost 2; bases outside the gene matches: 16. The CDR3 extends over 19 amino acids. The CDR3 nucleotides read TGTGCCAGAAGCTTCTCCCGGGACAGGGGCCGATTTTTCCCCTACGAGCAGTACTTC. Protein product: CARSFSRDRGRFFPYEQYF.

J is TRBJ2-1 and V is TRBV2, with TRBD2 identical over 11 bases. V trimming: 6 bases; J trimming: 4 bases; junction bases outside the gene matches: 5. Germline-derived CDR1 and CDR2 are SNHLY and FYNNEI. The CDR3 length is 15 residues. The DNA of the CDR3 is TGTGCCAGCAGGGCCGGGACTAGCGGTTACAATGAGCAGTTCTTC. Translated: CASRAGTSGYNEQFF.

This chain connects TRBV15 to TRBJ2-6, with 11 positions matching TRBD2. The CDR3 totals 19 residues. The V and J ends lost 3 bases and 3 bases, in that order; junction bases with no gene match: 10. Germline V lookup: CDR1 LNHNV, CDR2 YYDKDF (reference sequence). The CDR3 DNA is TGTGCCACCAGCAGCACCCCCGGGACTAGCGGTGGTGGGGCCAACGTCCTGACTTTC. Its protein product is CATSSTPGTSGGGANVLTF.

This chain connects TRBV9 to TRBJ2-3; 11 nucleotides line up with TRBD2. Trimming at V came to 5 bases and at J to 3 bases, leaving 5 bases not matched to a gene. CDR3 length: 15 amino acids. Germline V CDR1 and CDR2: SGDLS, YYNGEE. The CDR3 DNA follows: TGTGCCAGCAGTCTAGCGGGAGGTGGTACAGATACGCAGTATTTT. Amino acids: CASSLAGGGTDTQYF.

This clone was seen once. J is TRBJ2-3 and V is TRBV29-1; TRBD2 is a possible D gene (6 bases). CDR1 and CDR2 from the germline V gene are SQVTM and ANQGSEA. This CDR3 has 14 amino acids. With 3 bases removed from V and 5 bases from J, the gap between germline ends came to 15 bases. In DNA form, the CDR3 reads TGCAGCGTTGAGGTCGGGACTTCAGGAGATACGCAGTATTTT. Amino acid sequence: CSVEVGTSGDTQYF.

The genes are TRBV12-3 or TRBV12-4 and TRBJ1-1; the D is unclear. Trimming took 3 bases from V and 6 from J, leaving 8 bases between them. CDR3 length: 12 amino acids. The CDR3 DNA is TGTGCCAGCAGTTTTTTGCGCGCTGAAGCTTTCTTT. Encoded protein: CASSFLRAEAFF.

This sequence joins TRBV28 and TRBJ2-1; 8 bases map to TRBD2. The ends lost 4 bases at V and 3 bases at J; junction bases unmatched: 11. Germline CDR1 is MDHEN and CDR2 is SYDVKM. This CDR3 contains 17 residues. Written as DNA, the CDR3 is TGTGCCAGCAGTTCTCCGTTAGGCGGGAGGTACTACAATGAGCAGTTCTTC. Its protein is CASSSPLGGRYYNEQFF.

This chain joins TRBV2 and TRBJ2-5; possible D gene TRBD1, 6 bases. The CDR3 totals 13 residues. Trimming pared 6 bases from V and 5 bases from J, leaving 13 bases between. Germline V gene sequence: CDR1 SNHLY, CDR2 FYNNEI. DNA of the CDR3: TGTGCCAGCAGCAGGGGTTTGGAGGAGACCCAGTACTTC. The encoded protein is CASSRGLEETQYF.

This rearrangement joins TRBV6-4 to TRBJ1-6; TRBD1 matches 10 bases. Germline V gene sequence: CDR1 MRHNA, CDR2 SNTAGT. The ends lost 0 bases at V and 12 bases at J; junction bases unmatched: 2. The CDR3 covers 14 residues. CDR3 DNA: TGTGCCAGCAGTGACTCGGGGGACAGGGGACCCCTCCACTTT. Translating gives CASSDSGDRGPLHF.

The chain recombines TRBV28 with TRBJ2-2; 7 bases fit TRBD2. This CDR3 region has 14 residues. CDR1 is MDHEN, CDR2 SYDVKM, per germline. J was trimmed by 6 bases and V by 6 bases; bases with no gene match: 7. The CDR3 DNA follows: TGTGCCAGCAGGGGGGGAGGGATATCCGGGGAGCTGTTTTTT. Translation: CASRGGGISGELFF. The entire variable domain, with the rest obtained from reference TRBV28 and TRBJ2-2, is as follows: DVKVTQSSRYLVKRTGEKVFLECVQDMDHENMFWYRQDPGLGLRLIYFSYDVKMKEKGDIPEGYSVSREKKERFSLILESASTNQTSMYLCASRGGGISGELFFGEGSRLTVL.

The chain employs TRBV6-5 and TRBJ2-3, with TRBD1 matching 8 bases. V dropped 6 bases and J dropped 1; count of bases not matched to a gene: 0. CDR3 size: 13 residues. The germline V gene encodes CDR1 MNHEY and CDR2 SVGAGI. The CDR3 DNA follows: TGTGCCAGCAGGACAGGGGGCACAGATACGCAGTATTTT. Protein: CASRTGGTDTQYF.

The chain carries TRBV11-1 and TRBJ2-7; D unclear. In germline, CDR1 is SGHAT, CDR2 FQDESV (reference sequence). The CDR3 runs to 16 residues. With 4 bases removed from V and 0 bases from J, the gap between germline ends came to 16 bases. CDR3 residues: CASSSLVLSRSYEQYF. CDR3 bases: TGTGCCAGCAGCTCCTTGGTCCTAAGTCGCTCCTACGAGCAGTACTTC.

The CDR3 sequence: CASSLVALAGYNEQFF. The CDR3 coding sequence is TGTGCCAGCAGCTTAGTCGCGCTAGCGGGATACAATGAGCAGTTCTTC. J is TRBJ2-1 and V is TRBV11-2; 9 bases agree with TRBD2. V was pared by 1 base and J by 4 bases, with 5 bases of the junction left unmatched. The CDR3 has 16 amino acids. Germline loops: CDR1 SGHAT, CDR2 FQNNGV.

V and J are TRBV5-1 and TRBJ1-5; 9 bases agree with TRBD1. The germline V gene has CDR1 SGHRS and CDR2 YFSETQ. The ends lost 4 bases at V and 6 bases at J; junction bases unmatched: 8. The CDR3 is 15 residues long. The CDR3 reads CASSPGQGQSQPQHF. For the CDR3, the DNA is TGCGCCAGCAGCCCCGGACAGGGGCAGAGTCAGCCCCAGCATTTT.